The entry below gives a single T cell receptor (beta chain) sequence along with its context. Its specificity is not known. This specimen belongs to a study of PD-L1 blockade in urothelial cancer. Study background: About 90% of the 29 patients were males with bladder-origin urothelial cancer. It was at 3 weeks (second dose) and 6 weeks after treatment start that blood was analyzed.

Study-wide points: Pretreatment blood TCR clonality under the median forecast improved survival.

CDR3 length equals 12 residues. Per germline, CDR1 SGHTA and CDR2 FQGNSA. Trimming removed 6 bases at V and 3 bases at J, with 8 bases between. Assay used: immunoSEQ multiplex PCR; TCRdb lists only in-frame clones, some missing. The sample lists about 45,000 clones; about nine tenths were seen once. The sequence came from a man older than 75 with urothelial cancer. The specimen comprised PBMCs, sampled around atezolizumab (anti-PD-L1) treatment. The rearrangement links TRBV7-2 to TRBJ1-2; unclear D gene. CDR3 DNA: TGTGCCAGCAGTCCAAGAGACTATGGCTACACCTTC. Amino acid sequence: CASSPRDYGYTF.